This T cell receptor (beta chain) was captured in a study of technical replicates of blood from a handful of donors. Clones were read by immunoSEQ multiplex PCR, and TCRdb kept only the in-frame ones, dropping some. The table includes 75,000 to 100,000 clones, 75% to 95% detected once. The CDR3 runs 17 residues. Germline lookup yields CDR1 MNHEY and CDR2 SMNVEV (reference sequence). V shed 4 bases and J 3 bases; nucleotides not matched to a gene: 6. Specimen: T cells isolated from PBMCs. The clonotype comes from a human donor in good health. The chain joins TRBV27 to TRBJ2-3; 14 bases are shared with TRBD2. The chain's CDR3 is CASSSPTSGRGTDTQYF. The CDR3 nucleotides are TGTGCCAGCAGTTCCCCGACTAGCGGGAGGGGTACAGATACGCAGTATTTT.